These 11 T cell receptor beta chains were all obtained from the same sample, sequenced in a study of T cells after yellow fever vaccination. TCRdb processed the 5' RACE reads anew with MiXCR; each CDR3 protein has one entry. This sample has over 300,000 distinct CDR3 sequences; around 3.6% occur once, and the top ten carry roughly a quarter. Source: PBMCs, taken on the day of the yellow fever booster vaccination. Source of these receptors: a man between 18 and 29 years old who received the YFV17D yellow fever vaccine.

This clonotype was recorded many times. This chain joins TRBV7-2 and TRBJ2-7; D is undetermined. The CDR3 has 16 residues. Germline V gene data show CDR1 as SGHTA and CDR2 as FQGNSA. V lost 1 base to trimming and J lost 3 bases, with 16 bases between them. CDR3 in amino acids: CASSLDPSYGSYEQYF. As DNA, the CDR3 is TGTGCCAGCAGCTTAGATCCGTCGTACGGCAGCTACGAGCAGTACTTC.

This clonotype was seen a few times. V and J are TRBV6-5 and TRBJ2-7, with unresolved D. Trimming removed 5 bases at V and 0 bases at J, with 11 bases between. The CDR3 length is 14 residues. Germline V gene sequence: CDR1 MNHEY, CDR2 SVGAGI. The CDR3 coding sequence is TGTGCCAGCAGTACAAGGACGGTCTCCTACGAGCAGTACTTC. Its protein is CASSTRTVSYEQYF.

This clonotype was seen repeatedly, ten times or more. The chain couples TRBV7-2 to TRBJ2-5; no clear D. The germline V and J ends were trimmed by 5 bases and 6 bases, with 13 bases remaining between them. Germline CDR1 and CDR2: SGHTA and FQGNSA. This CDR3 comprises 13 residues. The DNA of the CDR3 is TGTGCCAGCAGCCCCCCCTTCAGGAAGACCCAGTACTTC. Protein product: CASSPPFRKTQYF.

With regard to this clonotype: At one end, the junction sequence differs from germline, possibly due to a read error. The J gene is TRBJ2-2, the V gene TRBV5-6; no clear D gene. Per germline, CDR1 SGHDT and CDR2 YYEEEE. The CDR3 length is 12 residues. The CDR3 DNA is TGTGCCAGGAGCTTCGGTGGTCGGGAGCTGTTTTTT. Protein product: CARSFGGRELFF.

This clonotype was recorded at least ten times. J is TRBJ1-1 and V is TRBV29-1; D not resolved. CDR1 SQVTM and CDR2 ANQGSEA come from the germline V gene. V lost 6 bases and J 1 base, leaving 3 bases between the germline ends. This CDR3 comprises 10 residues. CDR3 nucleotide sequence: TGCAGCGTGCAGAACACTGAAGCTTTCTTT. This gives the protein CSVQNTEAFF. Drawing the rest from reference TRBV29-1 and TRBJ1-1, the complete variable domain is SAVISQKPSRDICQRGTSLTIQCQVDSQVTMMFWYRQQPGQSLTLIATANQGSEATYESGFVIDKFPISRPNLTFSTLTVSNMSPEDSSIYLCSVQNTEAFFGQGTRLTVV.

This clonotype was observed at least ten times. The chain carries TRBV7-2 and TRBJ2-3; D may correspond to TRBD1 or TRBD2 (6 bases each). This CDR3 spans 16 amino acids. Germline-derived CDR1 and CDR2 are SGHTA and FQGNSA. The germline V and J ends were trimmed by 1 base and 1 base, with 12 bases remaining between them. The CDR3 DNA reads TGTGCCAGCAGCTTAGAGGGGGGCTCTCGCACAGATACGCAGTATTTT. Protein product: CASSLEGGSRTDTQYF.

This clonotype showed up many times. V is TRBV20-1 and J is TRBJ2-5; D possibly uses TRBD1 or TRBD2 (6 bases each). Germline CDR1 DFQATT, CDR2 SNEGSKA (reference sequence). Trimming took off 6 bases at V and 5 bases at J, with 16 bases between the two ends. This CDR3 comprises 13 residues. This CDR3 is CSAGPGAWETQYF. CDR3 bases: TGCAGTGCCGGGCCGGGGGCCTGGGAGACCCAGTACTTC.

This clonotype was seen a handful of times. This rearrangement joins TRBV30 to TRBJ1-4; D gene unclear. The CDR3 covers 12 residues. CDR1 GTSNPN and CDR2 SVGIG come from the germline V gene (reference sequence). V lost 1 base to trimming and J lost 4 bases, with 4 bases between them. The CDR3 DNA follows: TGTGCCTGGAGTGGTGATAATGAAAAACTGTTTTTT. Protein sequence: CAWSGDNEKLFF.

There are many counts of this clonotype. The chain links TRBV4-1 to TRBJ1-6; D not resolved. The CDR3 extends over 18 amino acids. Germline values: CDR1 MGHRA, CDR2 YSYEKL. V was pared by 5 bases and J by 7 bases, with 24 bases between. The CDR3 DNA is TGCGCCAGCAGCGCCAAATCCGGGATGCGCCTTATGAATTCACCCCTCCACTTT. This translates into CASSAKSGMRLMNSPLHF.

The J gene is TRBJ1-5, the V gene TRBV10-1; the match to TRBD1 covers 7 bases. The germline CDR1 and CDR2 sequences are WNHNN and SYGVQD (reference sequence). V was pared by 5 bases and J by 6 bases, with 4 bases of the junction left unmatched. CDR3 length equals 13 residues. CDR3 sequence reads: CASSPNRGQPQHF. The CDR3 DNA follows: TGCGCCAGCAGTCCAAACAGGGGTCAGCCCCAGCATTTT.

The rearrangement uses TRBV18 and TRBJ1-1, with a weak D call TRBD1 (5 bases). V lost 4 bases and J lost 2, with 11 bases in between. Germline lookup yields CDR1 KGHSH and CDR2 LQKENI. CDR3 length equals 14 residues. CDR3 nucleotide sequence: TGTGCCAGCTCACTTCGCAGGGATAACACTGAAGCTTTCTTT. Translation gives CASSLRRDNTEAFF.